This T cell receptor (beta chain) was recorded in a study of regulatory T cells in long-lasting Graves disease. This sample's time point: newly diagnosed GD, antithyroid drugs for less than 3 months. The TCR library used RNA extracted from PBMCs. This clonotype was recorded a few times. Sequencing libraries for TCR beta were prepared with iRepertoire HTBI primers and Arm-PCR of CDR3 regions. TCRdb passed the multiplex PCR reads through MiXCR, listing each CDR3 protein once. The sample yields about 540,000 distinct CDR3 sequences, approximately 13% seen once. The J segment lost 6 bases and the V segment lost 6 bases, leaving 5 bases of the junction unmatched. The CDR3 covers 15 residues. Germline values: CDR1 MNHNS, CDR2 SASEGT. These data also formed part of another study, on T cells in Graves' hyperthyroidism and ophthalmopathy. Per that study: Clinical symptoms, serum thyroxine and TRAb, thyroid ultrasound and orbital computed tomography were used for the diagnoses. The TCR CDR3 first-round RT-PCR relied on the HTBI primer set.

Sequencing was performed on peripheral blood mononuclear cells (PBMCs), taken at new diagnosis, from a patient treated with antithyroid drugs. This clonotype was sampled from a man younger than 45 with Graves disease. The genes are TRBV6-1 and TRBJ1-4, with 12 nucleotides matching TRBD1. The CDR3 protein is CASSGTGGFYEKLFF. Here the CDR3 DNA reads TGTGCCAGCAGCGGGACAGGGGGCTTTTATGAAAAACTGTTTTTT.